This T cell receptor (beta chain) was identified during a study of CD8+ T cells in alopecia areata. For the study at large: Patients received oral tofacitinib, 5 to 10 mg twice daily, for moderate-to-severe alopecia areata. Affected scalp percentage set treated patients' severity scores. Study-wide results and limits: Expanded CD8+ clones among the top 100, as well as scalp clonality, were significantly decreased by tofacitinib.

Treatment defined: oral pan-JAK inhibitor, 5-10 mg twice daily. In this sample, this clone turned up once. Its matching antigen is unknown. Trimming removed 4 bases from V and 6 bases from J, with 13 bases in between. The CDR3 totals 13 residues. Extracted from the samples, RNA was reverse transcribed into cDNA to serve as the sequencing template. Here immunoSEQ multiplex PCR was the method, and the copy in TCRdb shows in-frame clones only, minus some. Of about 200,000 clones in the sample, 60% were seen once. This sample comprised CD4+ T cells sorted from blood, obtained at week 24, from a patient treated with tofacitinib. The chain combines TRBV23-1 with TRBJ2-7; D not certain. TRBV23-1 is noted as an ORF with a role that remains uncertain. This TCR was sampled from a human donor with alopecia areata. The CDR3 nucleotides are TGCGCCAGCAGTCGAAAAGCGTATCGCGAGCAGTACTTC. Translating gives CASSRKAYREQYF.